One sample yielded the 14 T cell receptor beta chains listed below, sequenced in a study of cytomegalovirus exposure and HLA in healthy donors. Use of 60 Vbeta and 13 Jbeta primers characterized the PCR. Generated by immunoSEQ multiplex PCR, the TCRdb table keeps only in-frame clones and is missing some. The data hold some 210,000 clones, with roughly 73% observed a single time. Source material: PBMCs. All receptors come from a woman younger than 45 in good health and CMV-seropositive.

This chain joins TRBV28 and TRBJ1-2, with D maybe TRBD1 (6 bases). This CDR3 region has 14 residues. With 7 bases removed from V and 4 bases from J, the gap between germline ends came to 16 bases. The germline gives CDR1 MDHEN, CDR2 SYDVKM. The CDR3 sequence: CASTWGGRGYGYTF. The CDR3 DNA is TGTGCCAGCACCTGGGGGGGGCGCGGCTATGGCTACACCTTC.

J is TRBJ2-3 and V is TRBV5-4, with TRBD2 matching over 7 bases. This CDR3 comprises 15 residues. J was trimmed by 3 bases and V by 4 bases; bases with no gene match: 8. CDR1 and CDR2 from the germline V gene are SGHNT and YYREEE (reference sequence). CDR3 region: CASSTGREQTDTQYF. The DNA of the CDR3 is TGTGCCAGCAGCACCGGGCGGGAGCAGACAGATACGCAGTATTTT.

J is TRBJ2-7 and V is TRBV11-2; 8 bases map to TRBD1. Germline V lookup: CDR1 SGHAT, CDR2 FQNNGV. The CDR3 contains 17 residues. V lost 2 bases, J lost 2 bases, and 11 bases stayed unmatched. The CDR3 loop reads CASSLSFTGTGAYEQYF. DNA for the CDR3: TGTGCCAGCAGCTTATCCTTTACTGGGACAGGAGCCTACGAGCAGTACTTC.

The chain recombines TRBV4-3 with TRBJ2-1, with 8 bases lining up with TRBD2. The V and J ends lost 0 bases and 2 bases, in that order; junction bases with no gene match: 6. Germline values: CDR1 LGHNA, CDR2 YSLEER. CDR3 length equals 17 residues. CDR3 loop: CASSQDQGLDPYNEQFF. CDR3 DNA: TGCGCCAGCAGCCAAGACCAGGGACTAGACCCCTACAATGAGCAGTTCTTC.

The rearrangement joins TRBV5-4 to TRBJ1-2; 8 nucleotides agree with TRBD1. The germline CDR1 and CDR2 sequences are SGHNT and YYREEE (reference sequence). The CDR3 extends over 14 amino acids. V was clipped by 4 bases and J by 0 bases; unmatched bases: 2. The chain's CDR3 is CASSATGANYGYTF. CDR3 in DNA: TGTGCCAGCAGCGCGACAGGGGCTAACTATGGCTACACCTTC. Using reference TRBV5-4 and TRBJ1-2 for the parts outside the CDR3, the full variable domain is ETGVTQSPTHLIKTRGQQVTLRCSSQSGHNTVSWYQQALGQGPQFIFQYYREEENGRGNFPPRFSGLQFPNYSSELNVNALELDDSALYLCASSATGANYGYTFGSGTRLTVV.

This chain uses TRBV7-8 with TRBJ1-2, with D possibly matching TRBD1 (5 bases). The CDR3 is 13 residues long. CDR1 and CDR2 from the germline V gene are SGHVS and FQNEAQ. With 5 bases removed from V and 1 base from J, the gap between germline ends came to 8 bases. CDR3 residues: CASSPDSNYGYTF. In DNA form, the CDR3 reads TGTGCCAGCAGCCCCGACAGTAACTATGGCTACACCTTC.

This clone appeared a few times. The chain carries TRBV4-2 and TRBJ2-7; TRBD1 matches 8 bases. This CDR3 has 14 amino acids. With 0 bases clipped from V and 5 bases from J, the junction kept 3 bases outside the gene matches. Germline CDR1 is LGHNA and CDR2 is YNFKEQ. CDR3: CASSQDETGDEQYF. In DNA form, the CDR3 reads TGTGCCAGCAGCCAAGACGAGACAGGGGACGAGCAGTACTTC.

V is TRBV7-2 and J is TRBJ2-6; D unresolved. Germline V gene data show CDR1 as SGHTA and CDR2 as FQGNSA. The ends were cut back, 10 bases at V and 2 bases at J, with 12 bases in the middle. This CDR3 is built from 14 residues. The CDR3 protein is CAIKRNPGANVLTF. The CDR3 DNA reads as TGTGCCATCAAGAGGAATCCTGGGGCCAACGTCCTGACTTTC. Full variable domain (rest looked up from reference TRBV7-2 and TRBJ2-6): GAGVSQSPSNKVTEKGKDVELRCDPISGHTALYWYRQSLGQGLEFLIYFQGNSAPDKSGLPSDRFSAERTGGSVSTLTIQRTQQEDSAVYLCAIKRNPGANVLTFGAGSRLTVL.

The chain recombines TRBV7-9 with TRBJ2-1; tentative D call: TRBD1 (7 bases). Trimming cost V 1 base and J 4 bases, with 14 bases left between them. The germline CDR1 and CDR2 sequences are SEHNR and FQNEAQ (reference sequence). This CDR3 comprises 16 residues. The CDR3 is CASSLEGGGSYNEQFF. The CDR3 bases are TGTGCCAGCAGCTTAGAAGGAGGGGGCAGTTACAATGAGCAGTTCTTC.

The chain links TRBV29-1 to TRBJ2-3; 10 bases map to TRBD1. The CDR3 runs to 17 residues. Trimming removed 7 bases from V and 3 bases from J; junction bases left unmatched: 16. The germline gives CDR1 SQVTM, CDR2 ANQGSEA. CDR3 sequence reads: CSARGERRQGATDTQYF. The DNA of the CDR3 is TGCAGCGCTAGGGGGGAAAGGCGACAGGGGGCTACAGATACGCAGTATTTT.

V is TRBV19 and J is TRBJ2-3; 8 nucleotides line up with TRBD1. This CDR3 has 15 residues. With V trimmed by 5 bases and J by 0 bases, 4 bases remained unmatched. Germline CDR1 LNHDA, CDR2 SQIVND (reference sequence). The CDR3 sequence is CASSRRQGSTDTQYF. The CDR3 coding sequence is TGTGCCAGTAGTCGCCGACAGGGGAGCACAGATACGCAGTATTTT.

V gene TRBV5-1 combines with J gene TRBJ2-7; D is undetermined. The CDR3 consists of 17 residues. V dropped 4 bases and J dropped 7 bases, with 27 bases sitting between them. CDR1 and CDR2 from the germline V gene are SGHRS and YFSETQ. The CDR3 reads CASSIQRSGSVLGEQYF. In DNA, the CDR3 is TGCGCCAGCAGCATCCAGCGTTCCGGTAGTGTTCTTGGGGAGCAGTACTTC.

The CDR3 region has the DNA TGTGCCAGCAAAGACAGGATCGATGGCTACACCTTC. Translated, it gives CASKDRIDGYTF. The chain carries TRBV6-6 and TRBJ1-2; possible D gene TRBD1, 6 bases. CDR3 length: 12 residues. CDR1 and CDR2 (germline): MNHNY, SVGAGI (reference sequence). V lost 7 bases to trimming and J lost 6 bases, with 12 bases between them.

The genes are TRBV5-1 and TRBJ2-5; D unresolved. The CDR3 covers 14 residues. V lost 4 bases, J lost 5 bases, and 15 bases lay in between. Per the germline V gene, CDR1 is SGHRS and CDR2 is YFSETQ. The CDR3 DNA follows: TGCGCCAGCAGCCCCACGCAGGTTTGGGAGACCCAGTACTTC. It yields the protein CASSPTQVWETQYF.